This T cell receptor (beta chain) was captured by sequencing in a study of blood T cell repertoires in COVID-19. About the research overall: Nucleic acid was either cDNA or gDNA, and it came from T cells, B-cell-depleted T cells, or PBMCs.

Study processing details: How many nucleated cells were present was estimated from reference gene primer amplification. Sequenced by immunoSEQ multiplex PCR; TCRdb stores in-frame clones only, minus some. The V and J calls and the clone size are those of that table, but D and trimming were determined from the DNA. The repertoire holds approximately 220,000 clones, around 80% seen once, with 4.5% to 5.5% in the top ten. The CDR3 contains 16 residues. Germline V gene lookup returns CDR1 SGHRS and CDR2 YFSETQ. The V gene lost 0 bases and the J gene lost 4 bases, with 14 bases spanning the gap. The chain recombines TRBV5-1 with TRBJ1-5; a possible D gene is TRBD1 (5 bases). The clonotype was recovered from a woman between 55 and 75 years old who had recovered from COVID-19. Sequencing input: peripheral blood. CDR3 sequence: CASSLDGRDTNQPQHF. The CDR3 nucleotides are TGCGCCAGCAGCTTGGATGGCAGGGATACTAATCAGCCCCAGCATTTT.